The 7 T cell receptor beta chains presented below share a single source sample, sequenced in a study of control samples from healthy donors and cancer patients. Clones were sequenced by immunoSEQ multiplex PCR, and TCRdb holds only the in-frame ones, with some missing. The sample comprises over 75,000 clones, roughly 86% of which are singletons, and roughly 2% rests with the top ten. Material: blood. Receptors were obtained from a man aged 60 to 75 in good health.

This clone was seen more than once but under ten times. Other nucleotide sequences from this sample produce the same CDR3. This chain joins TRBV20-1 and TRBJ2-7, with D unresolved. The length of the CDR3 is 9 residues. Trimming cost V 5 bases and J 6 bases, with 5 bases left between them. Looked up from germline, CDR1 is DFQATT and CDR2 is SNEGSKA (reference sequence). Written as DNA, the CDR3 is TGCAGTGCTGGGGTCGAGCAGTACTTC. It is translated as CSAGVEQYF.

This chain connects TRBV3-1 (or the pseudogene TRBV3-2) to TRBJ1-2, with a tentative D call TRBD1 (5 bases). Per germline, CDR1 LGHDT and CDR2 YNNKEL (reference sequence). The V end was cut by 7 bases, the J end by 6 bases, with 15 bases between. The CDR3 has 13 residues. CDR3 sequence: CASTSRQGHGYTF. The DNA of the CDR3 is TGTGCCAGCACCTCTCGGCAGGGACATGGCTACACCTTC.

This clone was seen more than once but under ten times. V is TRBV4-1 and J is TRBJ2-7; TRBD1 aligns across 7 bases. Germline CDR1 MGHRA, CDR2 YSYEKL. The V gene end was trimmed by 4 bases and the J gene end by 4 bases; junction bases not matched to a gene: 13. CDR3 size: 16 residues. DNA of the CDR3: TGCGCCAGCAGCCCAGAGAGCTGGGACAGACATTACGAGCAGTACTTC. Protein: CASSPESWDRHYEQYF.

The genes are TRBV11-3 and TRBJ2-2; 11 nucleotides align to TRBD1. The trim removed 1 base at V and 4 bases at J, leaving 2 bases unmatched. Germline V gene lookup returns CDR1 SGHNT and CDR2 YENEEA. The CDR3 is 16 amino acids. The CDR3 DNA follows: TGTGCCAGCAGCTTAGCGGGACAGGGGGTCACCGGGGAGCTGTTTTTT. It codes for CASSLAGQGVTGELFF.

This chain uses TRBV5-1 with TRBJ2-7; 10 nucleotides line up with TRBD2. The J segment lost 6 bases and the V segment lost 1 base, leaving 4 bases of the junction unmatched. This CDR3 has 14 amino acids. The V gene's germline CDR1 is SGHRS and CDR2 YFSETQ. CDR3 amino acids: CASSLQTSGPEQYF. DNA for the CDR3: TGCGCCAGCAGCTTGCAGACTAGCGGGCCCGAGCAGTACTTC.

This clone was detected once. V and J are TRBV5-4 and TRBJ2-7, with D tentatively TRBD2 (6 bases). From germline, CDR1 is SGHNT and CDR2 YYREEE (reference sequence). CDR3 length: 13 amino acids. V lost 6 bases to trimming and J lost 2 bases, with 12 bases between them. CDR3 residues: CASKEGSTYEQYF. CDR3 DNA sequence: TGTGCCAGCAAGGAGGGGTCTACCTACGAGCAGTACTTC. Full variable domain (outside the CDR3, taken from reference TRBV5-4 and TRBJ2-7): ETGVTQSPTHLIKTRGQQVTLRCSSQSGHNTVSWYQQALGQGPQFIFQYYREEENGRGNFPPRFSGLQFPNYSSELNVNALELDDSALYLCASKEGSTYEQYFGPGTRLTVT.

The CDR3 loop is CASRGGLAGYEQYF. For the CDR3, the DNA is TGTGCCAGCAGGGGGGGACTAGCGGGATACGAGCAGTACTTC. The J gene is TRBJ2-7, the V gene TRBV28, with 13 bases aligning to TRBD2. The CDR3 has 14 residues. The V gene's germline CDR1 is MDHEN and CDR2 SYDVKM. J was trimmed by 4 bases and V by 6 bases; bases with no gene match: 3. Complete variable domain (other parts from reference TRBV28 and TRBJ2-7): DVKVTQSSRYLVKRTGEKVFLECVQDMDHENMFWYRQDPGLGLRLIYFSYDVKMKEKGDIPEGYSVSREKKERFSLILESASTNQTSMYLCASRGGLAGYEQYFGPGTRLTVT.